The 12 T cell receptor beta chains below were found in one sample sequenced in a study of T cell responses to AZD1222 COVID-19 vaccine. The repertoire was sequenced with immunoSEQ multiplex PCR; TCRdb's copy has only in-frame clones and lacks some. This sample has about 130,000 clones, with 65% to 90% found just once. Sequenced here: peripheral blood, sampled on day 0 of AZD1222 vaccination. These receptors originate from an adult in good health.

In DNA, the CDR3 is TGTGCCAGCAGCTTAGTCTCTGGCAGGAGCACTTATGGCTACACCTTC. Its translation: CASSLVSGRSTYGYTF. The V and J genes are TRBV11-2 and TRBJ1-2, with D hard to call. V was clipped by 1 base and J by 5 bases, with 17 bases between them. The CDR3 runs 16 residues. CDR1 is SGHAT, CDR2 FQNNGV, per germline.

V is TRBV4-2 and J is TRBJ1-3, with D hard to call. Germline V gene sequence: CDR1 LGHNA, CDR2 YNFKEQ. The CDR3 has 15 residues. V was pared by 2 bases and J by 1 base, with 9 bases between. Here the CDR3 reads CASSQPSGSGNTIYF. In DNA, the CDR3 is TGTGCCAGCAGCCAACCTTCAGGTTCTGGAAACACCATATATTTT.

The genes are TRBV30 and TRBJ1-2, with D perhaps TRBD1 (5 bases). The germline gives CDR1 GTSNPN, CDR2 SVGIG (reference sequence). CDR3 length equals 13 residues. The V end was cut by 5 bases, the J end by 2 bases, with 12 bases between. This CDR3 is CAWGTGSNYGYTF. The CDR3 nucleotides are TGTGCCTGGGGGACGGGCAGCAACTATGGCTACACCTTC.

The chain recombines TRBV7-2 with TRBJ2-3, with 11 bases matching TRBD2. The CDR3 extends over 18 amino acids. J gave up 1 base and V 2 bases, and 8 bases lay outside the gene matches. Germline assignment: CDR1 SGHTA and CDR2 FQGNSA. For the CDR3, the DNA is TGTGCCAGCAGCTTATTGGTTCTAGCGGGGGGCCGCACAGATACGCAGTATTTT. It translates to CASSLLVLAGGRTDTQYF.

This sequence joins TRBV28 and TRBJ2-5, with 7 bases identical to TRBD1. The germline V gene encodes CDR1 MDHEN and CDR2 SYDVKM. V shed 5 bases, J shed 4 bases, and the junction held 7 bases outside the gene matches. The length of the CDR3 is 14 residues. The CDR3 loop reads CASSAQGSRETQYF. CDR3 bases: TGTGCCAGCAGTGCACAGGGGAGTAGAGAGACCCAGTACTTC. Supplemented by reference TRBV28 and TRBJ2-5, the full variable domain reads DVKVTQSSRYLVKRTGEKVFLECVQDMDHENMFWYRQDPGLGLRLIYFSYDVKMKEKGDIPEGYSVSREKKERFSLILESASTNQTSMYLCASSAQGSRETQYFGPGTRLLVL.

The chain carries TRBV28 and TRBJ1-2; TRBD1 matches at 10 bases. Germline-derived CDR1 and CDR2 are MDHEN and SYDVKM. J lost 2 bases, V lost 6 bases, and 6 bases had no gene match. The CDR3 loop spans 15 amino acids. Written as DNA, the CDR3 is TGTGCCAGCAGCCCCCCGGGACAGGGGAACTATGGCTACACCTTC. This sequence encodes CASSPPGQGNYGYTF.

The chain uses TRBV6-1 and TRBJ1-2; D may be TRBD1 (6 bases). This CDR3 is 14 amino acids long. V lost 3 bases, J lost 7 bases, and 15 bases lay in between. Germline loops: CDR1 MNHNS, CDR2 SASEGT. For the CDR3, the DNA is TGTGCCAGCAGTGAGGGGGCCCCGTTGGGTGGCTACACCTTC. Its translation: CASSEGAPLGGYTF.

This rearrangement joins TRBV6-2 or TRBV6-3 to TRBJ1-2, with 8 bases aligning to TRBD1. Trimming cost V 4 bases and J 8 bases; bases outside gene matches: 6. In germline, CDR1 is MNHEY, CDR2 SVGEGT. The CDR3 spans 13 residues. CDR3 protein: CASSSPDRGGYTF. In nucleotides, the CDR3 is TGTGCCAGCAGTTCCCCCGACAGGGGAGGCTACACCTTC.

The rearrangement links TRBV10-1 to TRBJ2-3; 13 bases match TRBD2. J lost 5 bases, V lost 6 bases, and 8 bases had no gene match. The length of the CDR3 is 16 residues. In germline, CDR1 is WNHNN, CDR2 SYGVQD (reference sequence). The CDR3 protein is CASRATSGGLIDTQYF. The CDR3 DNA reads as TGCGCCAGCAGGGCGACTAGCGGGGGGCTAATAGATACGCAGTATTTT.

In nucleotides, the CDR3 is TGTGCCAGCAGTTACTTGGACCCCGTTAAGCGGAACACCATATATTTT. Translation: CASSYLDPVKRNTIYF. This chain joins TRBV6-5 and TRBJ1-3; D is unclear. V was pared by 1 base and J by 7 bases, with 17 bases between. Germline V gives CDR1 MNHEY, CDR2 SVGAGI. CDR3 length equals 16 residues.

The genes are TRBV13 and TRBJ1-2; D unclear. The CDR3 consists of 15 residues. The V gene lost 0 bases and the J gene lost 2 bases, with 10 bases spanning the gap. The germline V gene has CDR1 PRHDT and CDR2 FYEKMQ (reference sequence). As DNA, the CDR3 is TGTGCCAGCAGCTTAGGGACACCTGGGAACTATGGCTACACCTTC. Translation: CASSLGTPGNYGYTF. Together with reference TRBV13 and TRBJ1-2, the CDR3 gives the full variable domain: AAGVIQSPRHLIKEKRETATLKCYPIPRHDTVYWYQQGPGQDPQFLISFYEKMQSDKGSIPDRFSAQQFSDYHSELNMSSLELGDSALYFCASSLGTPGNYGYTFGSGTRLTVV.

This chain links TRBV6-5 with TRBJ1-2; D is perhaps TRBD1 (5 bases). The CDR3 is 15 residues long. The ends were cut back, 0 bases at V and 2 bases at J, with 10 bases in the middle. CDR1 is MNHEY and CDR2 is SVGAGI in the germline V gene. The CDR3 DNA sequence: TGTGCCAGCAGTTACTCGAACAGGTTGAACTATGGCTACACCTTC. Its protein is CASSYSNRLNYGYTF.